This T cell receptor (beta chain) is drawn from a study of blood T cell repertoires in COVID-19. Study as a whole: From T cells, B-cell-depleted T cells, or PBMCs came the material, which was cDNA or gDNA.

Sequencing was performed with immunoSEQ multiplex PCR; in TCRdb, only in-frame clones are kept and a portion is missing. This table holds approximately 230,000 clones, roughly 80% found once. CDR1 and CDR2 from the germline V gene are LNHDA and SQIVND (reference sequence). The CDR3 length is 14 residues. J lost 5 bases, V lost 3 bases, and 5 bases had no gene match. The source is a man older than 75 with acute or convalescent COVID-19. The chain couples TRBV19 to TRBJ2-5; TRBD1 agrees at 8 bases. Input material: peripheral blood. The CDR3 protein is CASSMDRVTETQYF. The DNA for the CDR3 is TGTGCCAGTAGTATGGACAGGGTAACGGAGACCCAGTACTTC.